These 30 T cell receptor beta chains came from one sample sequenced in a study of blood T cell repertoires in COVID-19. Some clones are missing from TCRdb's copy, which holds only in-frame ones; the method was immunoSEQ multiplex PCR. Found here are 150,000 to 200,000 clones, roughly 88% of them singletons; the top ten hold about 9.4%. The sequenced sample was PBMCs or T cells enriched from blood (not recorded which). The origin of the receptors is a woman between 18 and 29 years old who had recovered from COVID-19.

The gene calls are TRBV19 and TRBJ1-1; tentative D call: TRBD1 (6 bases). V gave up 1 base and J gave up 11 bases, with 14 bases separating them. The CDR3 consists of 13 residues. The germline V gene has CDR1 LNHDA and CDR2 SQIVND (reference sequence). The DNA for the CDR3 is TGTGCCAGTAGTATAGGGGACACTCGATTGGCTTTCTTT. Translating gives CASSIGDTRLAFF.

The rearrangement links TRBV2 to TRBJ2-2; 7 bases align to TRBD1. The CDR3 extends over 14 amino acids. CDR1 is SNHLY, CDR2 FYNNEI, per germline. Trimming removed 6 bases from V and 4 bases from J; junction bases left unmatched: 5. The CDR3: CASRIQGSTGELFF. The CDR3 region has the DNA TGTGCCAGCAGGATACAGGGGAGCACCGGGGAGCTGTTTTTT.

The chain carries TRBV28 and TRBJ2-2, with D possibly matching TRBD2 (7 bases). Between the trimmed V and J ends, which lost 6 bases and 7 bases, there was a span of 18 bases. CDR1 is MDHEN and CDR2 is SYDVKM in the germline V gene. The CDR3 is made up of 15 amino acids. The CDR3 DNA reads as TGTGCCAGCAGCTTCCGGGGGGCCCGGGGCGGGGAGCTGTTTTTT. Translated, it gives CASSFRGARGGELFF. The full variable domain, with the rest looked up from reference TRBV28 and TRBJ2-2, is DVKVTQSSRYLVKRTGEKVFLECVQDMDHENMFWYRQDPGLGLRLIYFSYDVKMKEKGDIPEGYSVSREKKERFSLILESASTNQTSMYLCASSFRGARGGELFFGEGSRLTVL.

The chain joins TRBV5-6 to TRBJ1-5; tentative D call: TRBD1 (6 bases). V lost 4 bases and J lost 0, with 20 bases in between. The length of the CDR3 is 18 residues. CDR1 is SGHDT, CDR2 YYEEEE, per germline. CDR3 bases: TGTGCCAGCAGCGCCATAAAACAGGGTTCCTATAGCAATCAGCCCCAGCATTTT. Translation gives CASSAIKQGSYSNQPQHF.

CDR3 nucleotides: TGCGCCAGCAGCCCACAGGGACCCGAAGGAAACACCATATATTTT. The encoded protein is CASSPQGPEGNTIYF. The rearrangement links TRBV4-3 to TRBJ1-3; a weak D match, TRBD1 (6 bases). CDR3 length: 15 residues. The V end was cut by 4 bases, the J end by 4 bases, with 14 bases between. Germline assignment: CDR1 LGHNA and CDR2 YSLEER.

The CDR3 nucleotides read TGTGCCAGCGGGGGGGCAGGCCAAGAGACCCAGTACTTC. It codes for CASGGAGQETQYF. The chain employs TRBV2 and TRBJ2-5, with a possible D match to TRBD2 (7 bases). The CDR3 spans 13 residues. Per germline, CDR1 SNHLY and CDR2 FYNNEI. Between the trimmed V and J ends, which lost 8 bases and 1 base, there was a span of 11 bases.

The chain carries TRBV12-3 or TRBV12-4 and TRBJ1-6; 7 nucleotides agree with TRBD1. This CDR3 region has 13 residues. With 11 bases clipped from V and 0 bases from J, the junction kept 1 base outside the gene matches. CDR3 DNA sequence: TGTGCCTCAGGGGGCTCCTATAATTCACCCCTCCACTTT. It encodes CASGGSYNSPLHF.

The chain joins TRBV28 to TRBJ1-2, with 7 nucleotides matching TRBD1. The J segment lost 4 bases and the V segment lost 4 bases, leaving 6 bases of the junction unmatched. The germline CDR1 and CDR2 sequences are MDHEN and SYDVKM. This CDR3 region has 14 residues. As DNA, the CDR3 is TGTGCCAGCAGTTCTCCACAGGGGATCTATGGCTACACCTTC. Amino acids: CASSSPQGIYGYTF.

The chain links TRBV5-1 to TRBJ2-2; D gene unclear. This CDR3 comprises 14 residues. Trimming took 3 bases from V and 1 from J, leaving 7 bases between them. Germline CDR1 and CDR2: SGHRS and YFSETQ. CDR3 sequence: CASSSSGNTGELFF. In DNA, the CDR3 is TGCGCCAGCAGCTCCTCAGGGAACACCGGGGAGCTGTTTTTT.

The V call is TRBV11-3, the J call TRBJ2-1; no definite D call. Germline CDR1 is SGHNT and CDR2 is YENEEA. The CDR3 consists of 15 residues. The ends were cut back, 1 base at V and 2 bases at J, with 9 bases in the middle. The CDR3 nucleotides are TGTGCCAGCAGCTTAGGCGTTTCCGCCTACAATGAGCAGTTCTTC. It is translated as CASSLGVSAYNEQFF.

This rearrangement joins TRBV15 to TRBJ2-2, with 7 bases aligning to TRBD2. This CDR3 is built from 17 residues. The germline V gene has CDR1 LNHNV and CDR2 YYDKDF (reference sequence). V shed 5 bases, J shed 1 base, and the junction held 10 bases outside the gene matches. This CDR3 is CATSLQAGEGNTGELFF. The CDR3 region has the DNA TGTGCCACCAGCCTTCAGGCCGGGGAGGGGAACACCGGGGAGCTGTTTTTT.

This chain connects TRBV7-8 to TRBJ2-7, with D possibly being TRBD1 (5 bases). The CDR3 is made up of 15 amino acids. Germline CDR1 is SGHVS and CDR2 is FQNEAQ. Between the trimmed V and J ends, which lost 1 base and 6 bases, there was a span of 16 bases. CDR3 amino acids: CASSLEATGTLEQYF. The CDR3, as DNA: TGTGCCAGCAGCTTAGAGGCCACAGGAACTCTCGAGCAGTACTTC.

The CDR3 loop reads CSGTGWNTEAFF. The CDR3 nucleotides read TGCAGCGGGACAGGGTGGAACACTGAAGCTTTCTTT. This chain uses TRBV29-1 with TRBJ1-1, with 8 bases that match TRBD1. V was clipped by 7 bases and J by 1 base; unmatched bases: 2. Germline-derived CDR1 and CDR2 are SQVTM and ANQGSEA. This CDR3 contains 12 residues.

The chain couples TRBV5-4 to TRBJ1-1; 8 bases match TRBD1. With V trimmed by 3 bases and J by 4 bases, 2 bases remained unmatched. The CDR3 runs to 13 residues. Germline lookup yields CDR1 SGHNT and CDR2 YYREEE (reference sequence). The CDR3 nucleotides are TGTGCCAGCAGCTCTGGGACAGGCACTGAAGCTTTCTTT. It codes for CASSSGTGTEAFF.

The V call is TRBV6-5, the J call TRBJ2-3; 10 nucleotides line up with TRBD1. Germline V lookup: CDR1 MNHEY, CDR2 SVGAGI. The CDR3 is made up of 15 amino acids. The V gene end was trimmed by 7 bases and the J gene end by 3 bases; junction bases not matched to a gene: 7. The DNA for the CDR3 is TGTGCCAGCATACTGAGACAGGGGGCAACAGATACGCAGTATTTT. This gives the protein CASILRQGATDTQYF.

The gene calls are TRBV9 and TRBJ2-2; 8 bases map to TRBD1. CDR3 length equals 16 residues. Per the germline V gene, CDR1 is SGDLS and CDR2 is YYNGEE. J was trimmed by 4 bases and V by 1 base; bases with no gene match: 6. The DNA for the CDR3 is TGTGCCAGCAGCGTAACGGGACAGGCACTCACCGGGGAGCTGTTTTTT. It encodes CASSVTGQALTGELFF. Variable domain in full (rest from reference TRBV9 and TRBJ2-2): DSGVTQTPKHLITATGQRVTLRCSPRSGDLSVYWYQQSLDQGLQFLIQYYNGEERAKGNILERFSAQQFPDLHSELNLSSLELGDSALYFCASSVTGQALTGELFFGEGSRLTVL.

This chain connects TRBV7-3 to TRBJ2-1, with D unresolved. Germline lookup yields CDR1 SGHTA and CDR2 FQGTGA. This CDR3 is 13 amino acids long. Trimming took off 4 bases at V and 6 bases at J, with 10 bases between the two ends. The CDR3 DNA is TGTGCCAGCAGCTCCGTCGGTGCCAATGAGCAGTTCTTC. This sequence encodes CASSSVGANEQFF. The whole variable domain, filled in from reference TRBV7-3 and TRBJ2-1, reads GAGVSQTPSNKVTEKGKYVELRCDPISGHTALYWYRQSLGQGPEFLIYFQGTGAADDSGLPNDRFFAVRPEGSVSTLKIQRTERGDSAVYLCASSSVGANEQFFGPGTRLTVL.

This chain links TRBV11-3 with TRBJ2-7; the match to TRBD2 covers 7 bases. The CDR3 loop spans 12 amino acids. J was trimmed by 6 bases and V by 5 bases; bases with no gene match: 4. Germline V gives CDR1 SGHNT, CDR2 YENEEA. DNA for the CDR3: TGTGCCAGCAGCAGGGAGGGCTCCGAGCAGTACTTC. Translation gives CASSREGSEQYF.

The count of this clone is one. This chain joins TRBV7-8 and TRBJ1-6, with 10 nucleotides matching TRBD1. Germline V gene lookup returns CDR1 SGHVS and CDR2 FQNEAQ. The CDR3 consists of 17 residues. V lost 4 bases and J lost 1; bases outside the gene matches: 4. For the CDR3, the DNA is TGTGCCAGCAGCTCCCGGGACAGGGGTTCCTATAATTCACCCCTCCACTTT. Its protein is CASSSRDRGSYNSPLHF.

The chain links TRBV30 to TRBJ1-4; 7 nucleotides agree with TRBD1. Germline V CDR1 and CDR2: GTSNPN, SVGIG (reference sequence). The V segment lost 0 bases and the J segment 6 bases; nucleotides outside the gene matches: 7. The CDR3 sequence is 15 residues long. For the CDR3, the DNA is TGTGCCTGGAGTGTACAGGCAGGGGGATATGAAAAACTGTTTTTT. This codes for CAWSVQAGGYEKLFF.

V and J are TRBV28 and TRBJ1-5, with D perhaps matching TRBD1 (5 bases). The ends were cut back, 8 bases at V and 2 bases at J, with 16 bases in the middle. The CDR3 length is 15 residues. CDR1 and CDR2 (germline): MDHEN, SYDVKM. The chain's CDR3 is CASQQDLLGNQPQHF. CDR3 sequence (DNA): TGTGCCAGCCAACAGGACCTATTGGGCAATCAGCCCCAGCATTTT.

The CDR3 loop reads CASRRLADSTTEQFF. CDR3 DNA: TGCGCCAGCAGGAGACTAGCGGACTCGACTACTGAGCAGTTCTTC. V usage is TRBV4-1 and J usage is TRBJ2-1, with 9 bases aligning to TRBD2. CDR3 length equals 15 residues. With V trimmed by 6 bases and J by 9 bases, 12 bases remained unmatched. Germline CDR1 MGHRA, CDR2 YSYEKL.

The rearrangement links TRBV6-1 to TRBJ2-5; a possible D gene is TRBD1 (5 bases). The CDR3 is 16 residues long. The V gene's germline CDR1 is MNHNS and CDR2 SASEGT. Between the trimmed V and J ends, which lost 3 bases and 4 bases, there was a span of 18 bases. CDR3 loop: CASSDWVQGLRETQYF. The CDR3, as DNA: TGTGCCAGCAGTGATTGGGTGCAGGGCCTGAGAGAGACCCAGTACTTC.

The chain links TRBV6-6 to TRBJ1-6; D is undetermined. Germline CDR1 is MNHNY and CDR2 is SVGAGI (reference sequence). The CDR3 consists of 16 residues. V lost 6 bases and J 0 bases, leaving 12 bases between the germline ends. In DNA form, the CDR3 reads TGTGCCAGCAGCGGCGACACGTCCTCCTATAATTCACCCCTCCACTTT. Protein product: CASSGDTSSYNSPLHF.

The V gene is TRBV27, the J gene TRBJ1-3; 7 bases match TRBD1. This CDR3 is built from 17 residues. Germline CDR1 reads MNHEY; CDR2 reads SMNVEV (reference sequence). The V gene end was trimmed by 3 bases and the J gene end by 5 bases; junction bases not matched to a gene: 13. The CDR3 loop reads CASSLTPSRGQRNTIYF. The CDR3 DNA reads as TGTGCCAGCAGTTTGACACCTAGTCGGGGACAGAGAAACACCATATATTTT.

The chain combines TRBV12-1 with TRBJ1-4; the table's D call, TRBD1, has no DNA check behind it. TRBV12-1 constitutes a pseudogene. The CDR3 length is 11 residues. The CDR3 region is CASSYPTGDLF. The CDR3 DNA is TGTGCCAGCAGCTACCCGACAGGGGACCTTTTT.

V is TRBV18 and J is TRBJ2-4; TRBD1 aligns across 10 bases. Germline trimming cut 3 bases from V and 3 bases from J; bases unmatched to any gene: 8. The CDR3 covers 17 residues. Germline CDR1 is KGHSH and CDR2 is LQKENI. The CDR3 DNA reads as TGTGCCAGCTCACCGGGACAGGGGCTTTTTGGCAAAAACATTCAGTACTTC. This sequence encodes CASSPGQGLFGKNIQYF. The full variable domain, completed using reference TRBV18 and TRBJ2-4, is NAGVMQNPRHLVRRRGQEARLRCSPMKGHSHVYWYRQLPEEGLKFMVYLQKENIIDESGMPKERFSAEFPKEGPSILRIQQVVRGDSAAYFCASSPGQGLFGKNIQYFGAGTRLSVL.

This chain connects TRBV27 to TRBJ2-5; 12 bases match TRBD2. V lost 2 bases to trimming and J lost 5 bases; unmatched junction nucleotides: 3. Germline V gene data show CDR1 as MNHEY and CDR2 as SMNVEV (reference sequence). This CDR3 is built from 15 residues. The CDR3 sequence: CASSLLAGGLETQYF. In nucleotides, the CDR3 is TGTGCCAGCAGTTTACTAGCGGGGGGGCTGGAGACCCAGTACTTC.

CDR3 residues: CSVEDPKGKYNEQFF. The CDR3 nucleotides read TGCAGCGTTGAAGATCCGAAGGGGAAATACAATGAGCAGTTCTTC. This chain uses TRBV29-1 with TRBJ2-1; a weak D match, TRBD1 (5 bases). CDR1 and CDR2 (germline): SQVTM, ANQGSEA. This CDR3 is built from 15 residues. Trimming stripped 0 bases from V and 4 bases from J, with 13 bases between.

The rearrangement uses TRBV18 and TRBJ1-1; 9 positions match TRBD1. The CDR3 totals 15 residues. Germline V gives CDR1 KGHSH, CDR2 LQKENI. Germline trimming cut 1 base from V and 4 bases from J; bases unmatched to any gene: 4. CDR3 DNA sequence: TGTGCCAGCTCACCACAGGGACAGGGAGGCACTGAAGCTTTCTTT. This encodes CASSPQGQGGTEAFF.